The clone carrying this TCR beta chain was observed at least ten times. Exclusions: uncontrolled infection, other autoimmune disease, pregnancy, lactation. Amplified regions were TCR beta CDR3 sequences from RNA transcripts. HTBI primers were employed in a first-round RT-PCR of the TCR CDR3. Via MiXCR, TCRdb re-called the multiplex PCR reads, giving one row per CDR3 protein. The table records hundreds of thousands of distinct CDR3 sequences, nearly 15% of them present only once. These data come from a study of T cells in Graves' hyperthyroidism and ophthalmopathy. The CDR3 is made up of 13 amino acids. The germline V gene encodes CDR1 MDHEN and CDR2 SYDVKM. Trimming removed 6 bases at V and 3 bases at J, with 11 bases between.

The sequence was obtained from a woman aged 60-75 years with Graves' ophthalmopathy. The V call is TRBV28, the J call TRBJ1-2; possibly TRBD1 for D (5 bases). The sequencing input was blood. CDR3 loop: CASSLGVYYGYTF. CDR3 bases: TGTGCCAGCAGCCTGGGGGTTTACTATGGCTACACCTTC.